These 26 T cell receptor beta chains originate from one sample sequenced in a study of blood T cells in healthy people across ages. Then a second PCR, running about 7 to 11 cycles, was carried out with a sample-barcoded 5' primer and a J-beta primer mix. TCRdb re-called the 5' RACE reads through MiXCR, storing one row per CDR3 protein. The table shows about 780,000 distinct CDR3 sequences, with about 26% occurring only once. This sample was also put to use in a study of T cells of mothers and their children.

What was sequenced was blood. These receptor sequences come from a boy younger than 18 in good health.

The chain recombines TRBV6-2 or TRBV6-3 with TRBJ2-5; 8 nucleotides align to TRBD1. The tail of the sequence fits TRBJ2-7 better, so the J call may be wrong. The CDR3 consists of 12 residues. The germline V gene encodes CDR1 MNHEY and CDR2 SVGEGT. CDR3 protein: CASVQGAYEQYF. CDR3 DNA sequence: TGTGCCAGCGTACAGGGGGCCTACGAGCAGTACTTC.

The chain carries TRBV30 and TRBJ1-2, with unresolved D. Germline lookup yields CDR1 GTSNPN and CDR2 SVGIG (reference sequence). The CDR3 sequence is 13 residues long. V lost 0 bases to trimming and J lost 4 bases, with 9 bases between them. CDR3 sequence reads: CAWSVATAYGYTF. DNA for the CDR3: TGTGCCTGGAGTGTAGCTACAGCCTATGGCTACACCTTC.

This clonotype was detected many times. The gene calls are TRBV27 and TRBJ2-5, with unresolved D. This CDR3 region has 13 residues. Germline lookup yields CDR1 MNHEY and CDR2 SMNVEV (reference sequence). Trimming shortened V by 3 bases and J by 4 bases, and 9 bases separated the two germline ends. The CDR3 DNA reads TGTGCCAGCAGTTTCCAGGTAGGAGAGACCCAGTACTTC. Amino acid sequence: CASSFQVGETQYF.

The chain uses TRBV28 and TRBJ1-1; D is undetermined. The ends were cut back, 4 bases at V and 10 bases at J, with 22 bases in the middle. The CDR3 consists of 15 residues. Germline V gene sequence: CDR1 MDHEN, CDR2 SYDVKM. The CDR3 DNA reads TGTGCCAGCAGTTCGGCCATGAGGATAAAAACGGGAGCTTTCTTT. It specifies CASSSAMRIKTGAFF.

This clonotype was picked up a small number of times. CDR3 DNA: TGCAGTGCTAGAAGCCCTAGCGGGCTGAAAAACATTCAGTACTTC. Translation gives CSARSPSGLKNIQYF. This rearrangement joins TRBV20-1 to TRBJ2-4; 8 bases map to TRBD2. This CDR3 has 15 amino acids. Germline CDR1 reads DFQATT; CDR2 reads SNEGSKA (reference sequence). The trim removed 2 bases at V and 4 bases at J, leaving 7 bases unmatched.

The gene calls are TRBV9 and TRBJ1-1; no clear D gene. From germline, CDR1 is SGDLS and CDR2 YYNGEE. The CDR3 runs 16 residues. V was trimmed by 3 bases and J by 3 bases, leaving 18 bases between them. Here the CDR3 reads CASSGIVSIGDTEAFF. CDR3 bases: TGTGCCAGCAGCGGGATAGTTTCTATCGGGGACACTGAAGCTTTCTTT.

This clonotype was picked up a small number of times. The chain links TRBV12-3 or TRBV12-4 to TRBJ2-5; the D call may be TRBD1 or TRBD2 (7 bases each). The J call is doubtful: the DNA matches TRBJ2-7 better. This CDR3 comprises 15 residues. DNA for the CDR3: TGTGCCAGCAGTTTAAATCTACAGGGGAGGGACGAGCAGTACTTC. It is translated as CASSLNLQGRDEQYF.

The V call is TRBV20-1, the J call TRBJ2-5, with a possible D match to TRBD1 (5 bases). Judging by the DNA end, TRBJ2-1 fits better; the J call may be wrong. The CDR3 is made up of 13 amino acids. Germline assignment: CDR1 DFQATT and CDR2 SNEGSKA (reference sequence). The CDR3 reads CSARDHRWNEQFF. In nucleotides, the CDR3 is TGCAGTGCTAGAGATCACAGGTGGAATGAGCAGTTCTTC.

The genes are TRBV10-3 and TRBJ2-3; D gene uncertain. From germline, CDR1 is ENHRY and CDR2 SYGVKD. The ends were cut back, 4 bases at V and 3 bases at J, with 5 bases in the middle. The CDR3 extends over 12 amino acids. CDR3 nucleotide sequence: TGTGCCATCAGTGTCTCGACAGATACGCAGTATTTT. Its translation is CAISVSTDTQYF.

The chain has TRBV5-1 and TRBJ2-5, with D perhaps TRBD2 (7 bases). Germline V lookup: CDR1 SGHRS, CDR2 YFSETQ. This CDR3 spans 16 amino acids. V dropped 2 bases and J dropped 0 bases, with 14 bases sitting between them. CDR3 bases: TGCGCCAGCAGCTTTTTTGGCGGGGGCAACCAAGAGACCCAGTACTTC. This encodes CASSFFGGGNQETQYF.

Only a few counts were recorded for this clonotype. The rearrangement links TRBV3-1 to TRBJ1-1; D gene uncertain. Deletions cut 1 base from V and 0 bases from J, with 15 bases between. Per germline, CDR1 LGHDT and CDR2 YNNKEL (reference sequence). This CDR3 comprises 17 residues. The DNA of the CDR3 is TGTGCCAGCAGCCAAGGTAGCGGGAAGCCAATGAACACTGAAGCTTTCTTT. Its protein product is CASSQGSGKPMNTEAFF.

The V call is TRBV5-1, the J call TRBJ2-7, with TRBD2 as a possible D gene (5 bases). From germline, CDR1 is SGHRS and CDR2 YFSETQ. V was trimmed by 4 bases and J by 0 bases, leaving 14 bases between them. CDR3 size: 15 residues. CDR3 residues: CASSLDGTSSYEQYF. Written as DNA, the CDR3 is TGCGCCAGCAGCCTTGACGGCACTAGCTCCTACGAGCAGTACTTC.

The CDR3 nucleotides are TGTGCCAGCAGCCGACGGCTCGGATCTGGCACTGAAGCTTTCTTT. Residues: CASSRRLGSGTEAFF. The chain is built from TRBV3-1 and TRBJ1-1, with D uncertain. The CDR3 has 15 amino acids. V lost 4 bases and J lost 4, with 16 bases in between. In germline, CDR1 is LGHDT, CDR2 YNNKEL (reference sequence).

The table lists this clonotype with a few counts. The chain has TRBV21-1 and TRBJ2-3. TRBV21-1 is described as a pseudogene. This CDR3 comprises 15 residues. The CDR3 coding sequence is TGTGCCAGCAGCAAACCGATCCCTAGCACAGATACGCAGTATTTT. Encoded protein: CASSKPIPSTDTQYF.

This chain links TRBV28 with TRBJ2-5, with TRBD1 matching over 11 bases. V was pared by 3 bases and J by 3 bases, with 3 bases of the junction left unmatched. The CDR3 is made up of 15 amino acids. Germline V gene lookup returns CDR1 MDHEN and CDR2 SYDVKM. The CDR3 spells CASSFWDRGEETQYF. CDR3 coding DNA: TGTGCCAGCAGTTTTTGGGACAGGGGGGAAGAGACCCAGTACTTC.

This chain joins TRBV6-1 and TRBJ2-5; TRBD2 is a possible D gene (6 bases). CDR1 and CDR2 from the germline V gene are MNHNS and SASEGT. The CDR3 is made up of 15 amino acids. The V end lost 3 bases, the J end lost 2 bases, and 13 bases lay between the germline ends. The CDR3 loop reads CASSETSGLQETQYF. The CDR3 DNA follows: TGTGCCAGCAGTGAGACTTCGGGACTGCAAGAGACCCAGTACTTC.

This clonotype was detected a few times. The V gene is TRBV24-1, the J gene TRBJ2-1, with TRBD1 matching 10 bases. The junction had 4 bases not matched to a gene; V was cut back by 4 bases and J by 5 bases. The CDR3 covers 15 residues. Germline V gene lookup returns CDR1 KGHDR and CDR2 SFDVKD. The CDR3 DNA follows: TGTGCCACCAGTGACCCGGGACAGGGGAACAATGAGCAGTTCTTC. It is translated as CATSDPGQGNNEQFF.

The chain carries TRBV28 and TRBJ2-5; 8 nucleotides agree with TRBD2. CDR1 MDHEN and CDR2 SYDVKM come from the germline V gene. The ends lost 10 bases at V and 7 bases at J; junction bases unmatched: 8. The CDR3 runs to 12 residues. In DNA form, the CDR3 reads TGTGCCACCCACGGGGGGGATGGGACCCAGTACTTC. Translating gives CATHGGDGTQYF.

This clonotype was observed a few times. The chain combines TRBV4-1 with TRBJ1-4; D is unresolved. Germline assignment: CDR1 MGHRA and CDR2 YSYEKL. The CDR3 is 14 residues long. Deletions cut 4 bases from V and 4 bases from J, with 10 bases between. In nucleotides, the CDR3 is TGCGCCAGCAGCCCCGGACTACTTAATGAAAAACTGTTTTTT. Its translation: CASSPGLLNEKLFF.

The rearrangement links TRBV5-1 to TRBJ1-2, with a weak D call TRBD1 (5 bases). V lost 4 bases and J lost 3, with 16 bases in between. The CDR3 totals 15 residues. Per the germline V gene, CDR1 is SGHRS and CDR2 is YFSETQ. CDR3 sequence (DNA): TGCGCCAGCAGCCACGGGACGCGGGGAGACTATGGCTACACCTTC. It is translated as CASSHGTRGDYGYTF.

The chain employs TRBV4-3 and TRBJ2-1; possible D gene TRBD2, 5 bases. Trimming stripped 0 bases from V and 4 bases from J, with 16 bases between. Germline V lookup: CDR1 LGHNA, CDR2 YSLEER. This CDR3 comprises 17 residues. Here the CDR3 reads CASSQDLASQTYNEQFF. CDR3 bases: TGCGCCAGCAGCCAAGATTTAGCTAGCCAAACATACAATGAGCAGTTCTTC.

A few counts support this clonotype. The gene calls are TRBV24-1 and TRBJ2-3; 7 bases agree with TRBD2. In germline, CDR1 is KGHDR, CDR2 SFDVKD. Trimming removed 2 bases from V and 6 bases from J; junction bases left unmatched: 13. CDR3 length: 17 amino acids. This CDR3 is CATSDSTSVTFQDTQYF. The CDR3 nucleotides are TGTGCCACCAGTGATTCCACTAGCGTGACATTTCAGGATACGCAGTATTTT.

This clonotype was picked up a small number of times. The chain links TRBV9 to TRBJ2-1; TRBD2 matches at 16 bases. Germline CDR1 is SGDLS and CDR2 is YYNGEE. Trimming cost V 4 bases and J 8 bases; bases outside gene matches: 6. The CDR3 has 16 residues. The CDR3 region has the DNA TGTGCCAGCAGCATAACCGGGACTAGCGGGGGGGATGAGCAGTTCTTC. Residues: CASSITGTSGGDEQFF.

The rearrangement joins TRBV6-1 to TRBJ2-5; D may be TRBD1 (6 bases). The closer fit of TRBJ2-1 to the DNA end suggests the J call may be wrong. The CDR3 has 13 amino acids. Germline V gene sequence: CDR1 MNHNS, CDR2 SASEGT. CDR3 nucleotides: TGTGCCAGTGGACAGATAACCTACAATGAGCAGTTCTTC. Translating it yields CASGQITYNEQFF.

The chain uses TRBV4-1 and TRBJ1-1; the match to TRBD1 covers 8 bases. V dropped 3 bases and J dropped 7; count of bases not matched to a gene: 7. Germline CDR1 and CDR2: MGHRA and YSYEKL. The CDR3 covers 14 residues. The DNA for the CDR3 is TGCGCCAGCAGCCAGCCTCAGGGGGCGGGTGAAGCTTTCTTT. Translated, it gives CASSQPQGAGEAFF.

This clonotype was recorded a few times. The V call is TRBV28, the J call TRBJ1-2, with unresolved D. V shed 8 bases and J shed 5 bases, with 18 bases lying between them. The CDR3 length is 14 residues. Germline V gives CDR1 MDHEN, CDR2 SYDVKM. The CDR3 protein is CASDSLAPRYGYTF. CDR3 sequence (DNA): TGTGCCAGCGATTCCTTGGCGCCGAGGTATGGCTACACCTTC.